The following is a T cell receptor (beta chain) sequence with its context. CDR3 length equals 16 residues. V was pared by 3 bases and J by 4 bases, with 8 bases of the junction left unmatched. CDR1 and CDR2 from the germline V gene are SGHAT and FQDESV (reference sequence). The sample belongs to a study of molecular identifiers for immune sequencing clone quantification. CD8+CD4-CCR7+CD45RA+ cells were sorted as naive CD8 T cells. TCRdb re-called the PCR reads with MiXCR, one entry per CDR3 protein. This sample has about 100,000 distinct CDR3 sequences, with 20% to 25% found just once. The sample consisted of naive CD8+ T cells from blood, with Jurkat cell RNA spiked in. Sample subset: FACS-sorted CD8+CD4-CCR7+CD45RA+ naive T cells. The V call is TRBV11-1, the J call TRBJ2-1; 8 bases line up with TRBD2. The source of this sequence is a human donor in good health. Some libraries in this study had Jurkat cell RNA spiked in. CDR3 nucleotides: TGTGCCAGCAGCTTTAATATGCGGGAGGTATACAATGAGCAGTTCTTC. It yields the protein CASSFNMREVYNEQFF.